This T cell receptor beta chain was profiled in a study of CD8+CD57+ T cells in acquired aplastic anemia (dated by TCRdb to about 2018). With respect to the entire study: DNA extracted from sorted CD4+ and CD8+ cells had a mean of around 3 ug, with a range of about 0.2 to 30 ug. The investigation overall reported the following: Although 25 to 30 CD8+ CDR3 sequences were shared by patients and controls, these sequences appeared highly expressed in patients and within the immunodominant clones of patients. CD8+ Simpson's diversity did not differ significantly between patients and healthy controls (P=0.060).

Genomic DNA was used as template for profiling of TCR beta VDJ combinations and CDR3 sequences. An Illumina HiSeq 2000 was used for TCR repertoire sequencing. In the authors' own workflow: Repertoires were assessed using TRBV/TRBJ rearrangement plots, CDR3 size and DJ length profiles, and Simpson's diversity index. The most abundant DNA sequence in the deep sequencing data was defined as the immunodominant clone. CDR3 amino acid sequences were screened for sharing across subjects and compared with published repertoires and the VDJdb database. Through fastp at Q25 and MiXCR, TCRdb rebuilt clones from the public reads, retaining in-frame beta chains. A single entry per CDR3 protein holds the most common genes and DNA from its merged rows. The V and J calls come from TCRdb's annotation, not from the publication. Present in this sample are some 280,000 distinct CDR3 sequences, roughly half of which were seen just once. 8% of the sample belongs to the ten largest clones.

This clonotype was counted many times. Its antigen is not yet known. No much larger clone is present one base from it, and per-base qualities are unavailable. In the study, sorted CD4+ and CD8+ blood T cells from patients with severe aplastic anemia and from healthy subjects underwent deep sequencing of TCR repertoires. Ficoll-Paque density gradient centrifugation was used to isolate peripheral blood mononuclear cells. CD4+ and CD8+ T cells were sorted by FACS or magnetic beads before DNA extraction. Specimen: sorted CD4+, CD8+, or CD8+CD57+ T cells (not recorded which) from PBMCs. This clonotype originated in a human donor with severe aplastic anemia or a healthy control (not recorded which).

Read as DNA, the sequence is TGTGCCAGCAGCTTAGGGGGCGGCTACGAGCAGTACTTC. Its protein product is CASSLGGGYEQYF. This chain joins TRBV7-2 to TRBJ2-7; the best D guess is TRBD1, with 5 bases matching. Between the V and J ends, shortened by 1 base and 3 bases respectively, the junction contains 7 bases. From a lookup of the germline V gene, CDR1 and CDR2 are SGHTA and FQGNSA. The cysteine opens and the phenylalanine closes a CDR3 of 13 amino acids. Only the CDR3 portion is preserved as DNA: 39 bases, with reading frame beginning at the first base.